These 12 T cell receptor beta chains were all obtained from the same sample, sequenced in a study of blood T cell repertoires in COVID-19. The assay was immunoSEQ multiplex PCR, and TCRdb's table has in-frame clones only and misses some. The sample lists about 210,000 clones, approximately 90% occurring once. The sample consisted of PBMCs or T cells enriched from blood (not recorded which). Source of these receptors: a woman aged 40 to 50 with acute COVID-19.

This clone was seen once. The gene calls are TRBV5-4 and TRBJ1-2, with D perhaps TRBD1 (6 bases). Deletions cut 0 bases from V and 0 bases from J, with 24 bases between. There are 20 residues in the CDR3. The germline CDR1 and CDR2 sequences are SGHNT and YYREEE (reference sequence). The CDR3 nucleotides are TGTGCCAGCAGCTTGGCGGGGGGACGGGTAAACCCAGGGGCTAACTATGGCTACACCTTC. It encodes CASSLAGGRVNPGANYGYTF.

The CDR3 reads CASSAQVGGVHF. CDR3 bases: TGTGCCAGCAGTGCCCAAGTCGGGGGTGTCCACTTT. This chain joins TRBV2 and TRBJ1-6; TRBD1 is a possible D gene (5 bases). Trimming pared 4 bases from V and 17 bases from J, leaving 15 bases between. CDR1 SNHLY and CDR2 FYNNEI come from the germline V gene. The CDR3 is made up of 12 amino acids.

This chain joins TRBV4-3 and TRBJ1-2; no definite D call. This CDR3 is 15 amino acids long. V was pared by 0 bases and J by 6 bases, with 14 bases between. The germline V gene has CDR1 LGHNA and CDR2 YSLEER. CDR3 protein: CASSQDPNKINGYTF. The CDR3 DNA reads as TGCGCCAGCAGCCAAGACCCAAACAAGATTAATGGCTACACCTTC.

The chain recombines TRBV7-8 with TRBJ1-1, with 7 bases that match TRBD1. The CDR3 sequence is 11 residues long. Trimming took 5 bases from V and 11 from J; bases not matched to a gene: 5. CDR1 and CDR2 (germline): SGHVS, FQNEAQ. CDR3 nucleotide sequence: TGTGCCAGCAGCCCAAGGGACAGTGCTTTCTTT. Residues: CASSPRDSAFF.

CDR3 in amino acids: CSIRGLGMETQYF. The CDR3 nucleotides read TGCAGCATACGGGGGTTGGGGATGGAGACCCAGTACTTC. The rearrangement joins TRBV29-1 to TRBJ2-5; TRBD2 is a possible D gene (6 bases). CDR3 length: 13 amino acids. Germline CDR1 is SQVTM and CDR2 is ANQGSEA. The V gene lost 8 bases and the J gene lost 5 bases, with 18 bases spanning the gap.

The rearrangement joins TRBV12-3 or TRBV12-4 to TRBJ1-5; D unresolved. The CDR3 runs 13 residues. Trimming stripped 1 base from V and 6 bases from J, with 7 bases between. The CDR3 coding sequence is TGTGCCAGCAGTTTAGAGCGTACTCAGCCCCAGCATTTT. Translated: CASSLERTQPQHF.

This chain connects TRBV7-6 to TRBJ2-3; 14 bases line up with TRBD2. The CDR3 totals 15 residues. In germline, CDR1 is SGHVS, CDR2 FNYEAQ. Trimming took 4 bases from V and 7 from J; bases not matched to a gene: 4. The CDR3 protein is CASSSGTSGSNTQYF. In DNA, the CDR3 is TGTGCCAGCAGCTCAGGGACTAGCGGGAGTAATACGCAGTATTTT.

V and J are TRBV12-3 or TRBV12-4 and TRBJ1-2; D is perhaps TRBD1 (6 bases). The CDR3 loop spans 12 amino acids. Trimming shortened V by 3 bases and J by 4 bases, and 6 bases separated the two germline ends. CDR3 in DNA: TGTGCCAGCAGTTTGGGGGCCTATGGCTACACCTTC. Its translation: CASSLGAYGYTF.

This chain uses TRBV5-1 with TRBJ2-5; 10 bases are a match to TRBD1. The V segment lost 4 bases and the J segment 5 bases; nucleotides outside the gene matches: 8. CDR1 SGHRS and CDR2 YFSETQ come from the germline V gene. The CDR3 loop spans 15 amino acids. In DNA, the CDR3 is TGCGCCAGCAGCCGGGGGGACAGGGGTCGGGAGACCCAGTACTTC. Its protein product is CASSRGDRGRETQYF.

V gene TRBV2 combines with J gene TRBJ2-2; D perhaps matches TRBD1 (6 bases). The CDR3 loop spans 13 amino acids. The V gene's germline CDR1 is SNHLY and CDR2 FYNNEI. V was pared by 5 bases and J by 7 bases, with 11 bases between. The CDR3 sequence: CASSLAGVGELFF. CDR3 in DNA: TGTGCCAGCAGTCTCGCAGGGGTCGGGGAGCTGTTTTTT.

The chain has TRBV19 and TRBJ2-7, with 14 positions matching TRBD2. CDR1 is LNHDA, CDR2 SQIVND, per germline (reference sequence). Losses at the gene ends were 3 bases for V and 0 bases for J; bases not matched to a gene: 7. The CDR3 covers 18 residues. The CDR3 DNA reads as TGTGCCAGTAGTATCGGACTAGCGGGGGGACATCTCTCCTACGAGCAGTACTTC. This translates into CASSIGLAGGHLSYEQYF. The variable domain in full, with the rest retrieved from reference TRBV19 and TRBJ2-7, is DGGITQSPKYLFRKEGQNVTLSCEQNLNHDAMYWYRQDPGQGLRLIYYSQIVNDFQKGDIAEGYSVSREKKESFPLTVTSAQKNPTAFYLCASSIGLAGGHLSYEQYFGPGTRLTVT.

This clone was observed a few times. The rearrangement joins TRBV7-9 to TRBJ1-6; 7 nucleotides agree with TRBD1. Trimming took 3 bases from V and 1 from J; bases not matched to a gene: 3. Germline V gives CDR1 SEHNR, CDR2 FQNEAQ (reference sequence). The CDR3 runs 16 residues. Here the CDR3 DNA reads TGTGCCAGCAGCTTGAGACAGGGTTCCTATAATTCACCCCTCCACTTT. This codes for CASSLRQGSYNSPLHF.